These 25 T cell receptor beta chains share one sample of origin, sequenced in a study of control samples from healthy donors and cancer patients. Only in-frame clones appear in the TCRdb table, and some are missing; sequencing was by immunoSEQ multiplex PCR. The repertoire consists of roughly 120,000 clones, with approximately 90% occurring once and the leading ten covering around 2.5%. Specimen: blood. These receptors originate from a woman in her 70s in good health.

V and J are TRBV27 and TRBJ1-4; D is perhaps TRBD1 (5 bases). The CDR3 is made up of 16 amino acids. CDR1 and CDR2 from the germline V gene are MNHEY and SMNVEV (reference sequence). Trimming stripped 6 bases from V and 3 bases from J, with 17 bases between. The CDR3: CASSPSQGRANEKLFF. The CDR3 nucleotides read TGTGCCAGCAGCCCATCCCAGGGTAGGGCTAATGAAAAACTGTTTTTT.

The V call is TRBV5-8, the J call TRBJ2-1; 7 bases agree with TRBD1. Germline trimming cut 4 bases from V and 5 bases from J; bases unmatched to any gene: 9. The germline V gene encodes CDR1 SGHTS and CDR2 YDEGEE. The CDR3 is 15 amino acids. The CDR3 bases are TGTGCCAGCAGCCTCCGGGACAGATGGGACAATGAGCAGTTCTTC. Its translation: CASSLRDRWDNEQFF.

The gene calls are TRBV2 and TRBJ1-1; a possible D gene is TRBD1 (5 bases). The length of the CDR3 is 15 residues. V was clipped by 6 bases and J by 6 bases, with 20 bases between them. CDR1 is SNHLY and CDR2 is FYNNEI in the germline V gene. CDR3 nucleotide sequence: TGTGCCAGCAGCCGCCGAACGGGGCTGAAGGCTGAAGCTTTCTTT. Its translation is CASSRRTGLKAEAFF.

The rearrangement links TRBV24-1 to TRBJ2-7; possible D gene TRBD1, 6 bases. The V gene's germline CDR1 is KGHDR and CDR2 SFDVKD. Trimming pared 6 bases from V and 6 bases from J, leaving 17 bases between. The CDR3 loop spans 14 amino acids. The CDR3: CATSPRGSTVEQYF. CDR3 in DNA: TGTGCCACCAGTCCTAGGGGGTCGACGGTCGAGCAGTACTTC.

This chain joins TRBV9 and TRBJ2-5, with 9 bases matching TRBD2. The CDR3 consists of 16 residues. The J segment lost 3 bases and the V segment lost 0 bases, leaving 6 bases of the junction unmatched. CDR1 is SGDLS, CDR2 YYNGEE, per germline. CDR3 coding DNA: TGTGCCAGCAGCGTAGGGGGGGCTAGCGGGGAAGAGACCCAGTACTTC. Protein sequence: CASSVGGASGEETQYF.

The rearrangement joins TRBV27 to TRBJ1-2; D ambiguous. CDR3 length: 13 amino acids. The V and J ends lost 5 bases and 1 base respectively, with 8 bases between them. Looked up from germline, CDR1 is MNHEY and CDR2 is SMNVEV (reference sequence). CDR3 DNA sequence: TGTGCCAGCAGTCCTACGCTTAACTATGGCTACACCTTC. Its protein product is CASSPTLNYGYTF.

This clone was counted between two and nine times. The CDR3 DNA sequence: TGTGCCATCAGTGAGGGGGGTGAAAAACTGTTTTTT. It encodes CAISEGGEKLFF. The chain is built from TRBV10-3 and TRBJ1-4; perhaps TRBD1 as D (5 bases). The germline V gene encodes CDR1 ENHRY and CDR2 SYGVKD. The germline V and J ends were trimmed by 2 bases and 7 bases, with 5 bases remaining between them. The CDR3 covers 12 residues.

This rearrangement joins TRBV5-4 to TRBJ2-7; D is unclear. The CDR3 has 16 amino acids. V lost 2 bases and J lost 1, with 16 bases in between. Germline V gene data show CDR1 as SGHNT and CDR2 as YYREEE (reference sequence). The CDR3 DNA reads as TGTGCCAGCAGCTTAGGGCCAAAGACAAATTCCTACGAGCAGTACTTC. Its translation is CASSLGPKTNSYEQYF.

V and J are TRBV28 and TRBJ1-4; the D is unclear. In germline, CDR1 is MDHEN, CDR2 SYDVKM. V was shortened by 5 bases and J by 10 bases, with 14 bases between the two germline ends. The CDR3 length is 13 residues. CDR3 sequence: CASSPIQVVKLFF. CDR3 sequence (DNA): TGTGCCAGCAGTCCAATTCAAGTCGTAAAACTGTTTTTT.

The chain joins TRBV5-1 to TRBJ1-1; the match to TRBD1 covers 10 bases. V lost 2 bases and J lost 0; bases outside the gene matches: 7. The CDR3 sequence is 17 residues long. Per germline, CDR1 SGHRS and CDR2 YFSETQ. The CDR3 here is CASSFSGTGALNTEAFF. The DNA of the CDR3 is TGCGCCAGCAGCTTCTCCGGGACAGGGGCGCTGAACACTGAAGCTTTCTTT.

In nucleotides, the CDR3 is TGTGCCACCGCTGGGAACTCCGCGGGCTACACCTTC. Residues: CATAGNSAGYTF. J is TRBJ1-2 and V is TRBV24-1; D is uncertain. Germline assignment: CDR1 KGHDR and CDR2 SFDVKD. V was clipped by 9 bases and J by 8 bases, with 15 bases between them. This CDR3 region has 12 residues.

This clone appeared a single time. The chain uses TRBV2 and TRBJ1-2, with D unclear. Between the trimmed V and J ends, which lost 4 bases and 8 bases, there was a span of 11 bases. Germline V gives CDR1 SNHLY, CDR2 FYNNEI. The CDR3 extends over 12 amino acids. CDR3 coding DNA: TGTGCCAGCAGTGCCGACGACCGGGGCTACACCTTC. As protein: CASSADDRGYTF.

This chain uses TRBV6-2 or TRBV6-3 with TRBJ1-5, with no clear D. The CDR3 sequence is 15 residues long. Per the germline V gene, CDR1 is MNHEY and CDR2 is SVGEGT. The germline V and J ends were trimmed by 6 bases and 4 bases, with 16 bases remaining between them. Here the CDR3 reads CASSPGRAVNQPQHF. The CDR3 bases are TGTGCCAGCAGCCCGGGCCGGGCCGTAAATCAGCCCCAGCATTTT.

The chain combines TRBV11-3 with TRBJ2-3, with 7 bases identical to TRBD1. Germline CDR1 SGHNT, CDR2 YENEEA. V was pared by 1 base and J by 2 bases, with 3 bases of the junction left unmatched. The CDR3 is made up of 15 amino acids. The CDR3 loop reads CASSLGDRFTDTQYF. CDR3 coding DNA: TGTGCCAGCAGCTTAGGGGACAGATTCACAGATACGCAGTATTTT.

V and J are TRBV21-1 and TRBJ2-7; the table gives TRBD1 as D, unverified against the DNA. TRBV21-1 is assigned pseudogene status. The CDR3 has 16 amino acids. The CDR3: CASSKEAGAKCYEQYF. The CDR3 DNA is TGTGCCAGCAGCAAGGAGGCAGGGGCGAAATGTTACGAGCAGTACTTC.

The rearrangement joins TRBV18 to TRBJ2-3; 7 nucleotides line up with TRBD2. CDR3 size: 16 residues. Unmatched junction bases numbered 7, after V lost 0 bases and J lost 4 bases. Per germline, CDR1 KGHSH and CDR2 LQKENI. The CDR3 region is CASSPPPWEGPDTQYF. In nucleotides, the CDR3 is TGTGCCAGCTCACCACCCCCGTGGGAGGGCCCAGATACGCAGTATTTT.

The V gene is TRBV27, the J gene TRBJ1-2, with 9 bases that match TRBD1. The CDR3 runs 19 residues. From germline, CDR1 is MNHEY and CDR2 SMNVEV (reference sequence). The V gene end was trimmed by 6 bases and the J gene end by 0 bases; junction bases not matched to a gene: 17. The CDR3 nucleotides are TGTGCCAGCAGGGCCCTTTTTGGCACAGGGGGCAGCTCTAACTATGGCTACACCTTC. Amino acid sequence: CASRALFGTGGSSNYGYTF.

This clone has a single count. The chain combines TRBV7-2 with TRBJ2-7; D is uncertain. Looked up from germline, CDR1 is SGHTA and CDR2 is FQGNSA. V gave up 1 base and J gave up 0 bases, with 10 bases separating them. The CDR3 runs to 15 residues. As DNA, the CDR3 is TGTGCCAGCAGCTTAGGACATTCAGTCTCCTACGAGCAGTACTTC. Protein sequence: CASSLGHSVSYEQYF.

This clone was counted once. V gene TRBV3-1 (or the pseudogene TRBV3-2) combines with J gene TRBJ1-2, with unresolved D. The CDR3 totals 13 residues. Deletions cut 4 bases from V and 3 bases from J, with 9 bases between. The germline V gene encodes CDR1 LGHDT and CDR2 YNNKEL (reference sequence). The CDR3 protein is CASSPPSYYGYTF. The CDR3 DNA reads as TGTGCCAGCAGCCCCCCCAGCTACTATGGCTACACCTTC.

The chain joins TRBV20-1 to TRBJ1-4; D gene uncertain. The CDR3 loop spans 11 amino acids. Trimming stripped 2 bases from V and 8 bases from J, with 6 bases between. The germline gives CDR1 DFQATT, CDR2 SNEGSKA (reference sequence). The CDR3 coding sequence is TGCAGTGCTAGAATCGAGGAAAAACTGTTTTTT. Translating it yields CSARIEEKLFF.

This chain joins TRBV6-2 or TRBV6-3 and TRBJ1-5, with D possibly being TRBD1 (6 bases). V shed 4 bases and J shed 7 bases, with 11 bases lying between them. Germline CDR1 and CDR2: MNHEY and SVGEGT. This CDR3 comprises 13 residues. CDR3 loop: CASSLTGYQPQHF. The CDR3 coding sequence is TGTGCCAGCAGTTTGACAGGATACCAGCCCCAGCATTTT.

The rearrangement joins TRBV6-6 to TRBJ1-3, with D possibly matching TRBD1 (5 bases). This CDR3 has 16 residues. V was trimmed by 0 bases and J by 0 bases, leaving 9 bases between them. The germline gives CDR1 MNHNY, CDR2 SVGAGI (reference sequence). The CDR3 reads CASSYSMGPSGNTIYF. CDR3 DNA sequence: TGTGCCAGCAGTTACTCGATGGGACCCTCTGGAAACACCATATATTTT.

The rearrangement uses TRBV27 and TRBJ2-1, with no clear D. Germline-derived CDR1 and CDR2 are MNHEY and SMNVEV (reference sequence). The CDR3 contains 13 residues. The ends were cut back, 0 bases at V and 6 bases at J, with 6 bases in the middle. This CDR3 reads CASSLSGLNEQFF. The CDR3 nucleotides are TGTGCCAGCAGTTTATCGGGCCTCAATGAGCAGTTCTTC.

This chain links TRBV24-1 with TRBJ2-1, with TRBD2 matching 11 bases. CDR1 is KGHDR, CDR2 SFDVKD, per germline. This CDR3 contains 19 residues. J lost 0 bases, V lost 2 bases, and 8 bases had no gene match. DNA for the CDR3: TGTGCCACCAGTGATTCCGGGACTAGCGGACCCCGCTCCTACAATGAGCAGTTCTTC. As protein: CATSDSGTSGPRSYNEQFF.

This rearrangement joins TRBV9 to TRBJ2-7, with D possibly called TRBD1 or TRBD2 (5 bases each). The CDR3 is 14 amino acids. CDR1 and CDR2 from the germline V gene are SGDLS and YYNGEE. The V and J ends lost 2 bases and 2 bases respectively, with 11 bases between them. As DNA, the CDR3 is TGTGCCAGCAGCGTCGGGGCGGCCCCCTACGAGCAGTACTTC. It codes for CASSVGAAPYEQYF.